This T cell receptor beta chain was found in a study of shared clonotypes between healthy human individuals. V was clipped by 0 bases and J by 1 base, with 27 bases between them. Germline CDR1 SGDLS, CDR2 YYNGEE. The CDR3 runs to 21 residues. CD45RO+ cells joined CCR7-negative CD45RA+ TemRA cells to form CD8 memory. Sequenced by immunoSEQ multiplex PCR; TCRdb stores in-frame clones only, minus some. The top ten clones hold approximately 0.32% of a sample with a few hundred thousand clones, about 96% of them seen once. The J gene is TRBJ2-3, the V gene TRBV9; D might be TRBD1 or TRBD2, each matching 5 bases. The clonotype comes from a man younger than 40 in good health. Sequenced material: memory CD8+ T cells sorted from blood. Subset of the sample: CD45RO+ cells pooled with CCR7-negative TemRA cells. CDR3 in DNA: TGTGCCAGCAGCGTAGCTACCCCAGGGTGGGGTAGCGCCCCTGGCACAGATACGCAGTATTTT. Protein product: CASSVATPGWGSAPGTDTQYF. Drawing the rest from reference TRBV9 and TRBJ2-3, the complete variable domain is DSGVTQTPKHLITATGQRVTLRCSPRSGDLSVYWYQQSLDQGLQFLIQYYNGEERAKGNILERFSAQQFPDLHSELNLSSLELGDSALYFCASSVATPGWGSAPGTDTQYFGPGTRLTVL.